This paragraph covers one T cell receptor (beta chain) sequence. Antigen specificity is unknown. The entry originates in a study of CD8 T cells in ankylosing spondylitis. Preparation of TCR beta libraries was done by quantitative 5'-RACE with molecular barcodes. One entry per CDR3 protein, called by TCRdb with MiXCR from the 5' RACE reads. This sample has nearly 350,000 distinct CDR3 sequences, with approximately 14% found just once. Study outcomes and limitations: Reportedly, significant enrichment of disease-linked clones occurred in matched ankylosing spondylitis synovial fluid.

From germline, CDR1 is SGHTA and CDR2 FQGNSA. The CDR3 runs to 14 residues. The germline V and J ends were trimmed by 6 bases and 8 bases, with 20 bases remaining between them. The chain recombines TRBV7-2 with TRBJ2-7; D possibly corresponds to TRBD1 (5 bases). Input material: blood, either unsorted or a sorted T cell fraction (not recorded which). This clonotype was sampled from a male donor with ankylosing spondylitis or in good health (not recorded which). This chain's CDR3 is CASRIVGVDTKQYF. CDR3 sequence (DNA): TGTGCCAGCAGGATCGTAGGGGTCGATACGAAGCAGTACTTC.